This T cell receptor beta chain was recorded in a study of cytomegalovirus exposure and HLA in healthy donors. Of note for this clone: Mismatch with germline at one junction end may stem from a read error.

The CDR3 has 15 residues. Germline V gene sequence: CDR1 SGHNT, CDR2 YYREEE (reference sequence). The PCR made use of 60 Vbeta and 13 Jbeta primers. Using immunoSEQ multiplex PCR, the repertoire was profiled, and TCRdb retains in-frame clones only, with some absent. The table lists roughly 190,000 clones, about 83% of them singletons. Sequences were obtained from PBMCs. The genes are TRBV5-4 and TRBJ2-5; maybe TRBD2 (6 bases). The TCR sequence derives from a female donor in good health and CMV-seronegative. Here the CDR3 reads CASSQEGAGKETQYF. CDR3 bases: TGCGCCAGCAGCCAAGAAGGAGCGGGCAAAGAGACCCAGTACTTC.